This record covers a single T cell receptor beta chain. Its antigen is currently unknown. The data stem from a study of blood T cells in healthy people across ages. V lost 5 bases and J lost 2; bases outside the gene matches: 20. This CDR3 comprises 20 residues. The second PCR ran about 6 to 11 cycles with a sample-barcoded 5' primer and J-beta primers. TCRdb re-analysed the 5' RACE reads in MiXCR, keeping a single row per CDR3 protein. Among roughly 800,000 distinct CDR3 sequences listed, about 25% were seen once. Study outcomes and limitations: Estimates based on one million T cells were treated as lower bounds. With donor CMV status unknown, expanded clonotype changes were possibly confounded.

The same sample was also used in a study of T cells of mothers and their children. Turning to that study: Barcodes and 2-4 random nucleotides were added by M1S in the second PCR. Sequencing got over 9.5 million TCR beta CDR3 reads from each mother and approximately 3 million from each child.

This clonotype was obtained from a boy under 18 in good health. Sequencing was done on a sample of blood. The genes are TRBV12-3 or TRBV12-4 and TRBJ2-3; 9 bases align to TRBD2. The CDR3 reads CASSARMSGGTIALTDTQYF. CDR3 coding DNA: TGTGCCAGCAGTGCACGGATGAGCGGGGGGACTATCGCCCTCACAGATACGCAGTATTTT.